A selection of T cell receptor beta chains follows, all from one sample in a study of blood T cell repertoires in COVID-19. The protocol was immunoSEQ multiplex PCR, while the TCRdb copy is restricted to in-frame clones and leaves out a portion. This table holds around 500,000 clones, 70% to 90% found once. The sample consisted of peripheral blood. The receptors were sampled from a human donor in a cohort sampled during active COVID-19. CDR3s include the opening cysteine and the closing phenylalanine or tryptophan. The D gene is left open where the match is weak. Clone size is not always given. Where it is, it says once, few, many or a class for expanded clones.

D gene,clone size,CDR3 length,V gene,J gene,CDR3 protein,CDR3 DNA
TRBD2,once,19,TRBV14,TRBJ2-1,CASSQDLAGVSSSYNEQFF,TGTGCCAGCAGCCAAGATCTTGCGGGAGTCTCCTCTTCCTACAATGAGCAGTTCTTC
-,-,16,TRBV4-1,TRBJ1-4,CASSQEVGQKDEKLFF,TGCGCCAGCAGCCAAGAGGTCGGACAGAAGGATGAAAAACTGTTTTTT
TRBD1,-,13,TRBV18,TRBJ1-1,CASSGTGGTEAFF,TGTGCCAGCTCGGGTACAGGGGGCACTGAAGCTTTCTTT
TRBD2,-,15,TRBV7-3,TRBJ2-1,CASSPGTSGKDEQFF,TGTGCCAGCAGCCCGGGGACTAGCGGGAAGGATGAGCAGTTCTTC
TRBD1,-,13,TRBV3-1/TRBV3-2,TRBJ1-2,CASSLQGTYGYTF,TGTGCCAGCAGCCTACAGGGGACCTATGGCTACACCTTC
-,-,13,TRBV30,TRBJ2-7,CAWSDMSKGEQYF,TGTGCCTGGAGCGACATGTCGAAAGGCGAGCAGTACTTC
TRBD1,few,15,TRBV7-8,TRBJ1-1,CASSRGTGRNTEAFF,TGTGCCAGCAGCAGAGGGACAGGTCGAAACACTGAAGCTTTCTTT
TRBD1,-,14,TRBV15,TRBJ2-7,CATSREDRSHEQYF,TGTGCCACCAGCAGAGAGGACAGGAGTCATGAGCAGTACTTC
TRBD2,-,20,TRBV7-3,TRBJ2-6,CASSQSPALAGDSGANVLTF,TGTGCCAGCAGCCAAAGTCCGGCGCTAGCGGGAGACTCTGGGGCCAACGTCCTGACTTTC
-,-,15,TRBV3-1/TRBV3-2,TRBJ2-5,CASSQAPGLQETQYF,TGTGCCAGCAGCCAAGCGCCGGGACTTCAAGAGACCCAGTACTTC
TRBD1,-,16,TRBV5-6,TRBJ1-5,CASSHSGGRGNQPQHF,TGTGCCAGCAGCCACTCAGGGGGCCGGGGCAATCAGCCCCAGCATTTT
TRBD2,-,19,TRBV11-2,TRBJ2-3,CASSLRGPILSGGTDTQYF,TGTGCCAGCAGCTTGAGAGGGCCGATCCTCTCCGGGGGGACAGATACGCAGTATTTT
TRBD1,once,15,TRBV7-9,TRBJ2-7,CASSNRDRVSSEQYF,TGTGCCAGCAGCAATCGTGACAGGGTATCATCCGAGCAGTACTTC
TRBD2,-,16,TRBV3-1/TRBV3-2,TRBJ2-1,CASSAGGRGSYNEQFF,TGTGCCAGCAGCGCGGGAGGAAGAGGCTCCTACAATGAGCAGTTCTTC
-,-,14,TRBV30,TRBJ1-1,CAWSVDPRLGGAFF,TGTGCCTGGAGTGTAGATCCGAGGCTAGGCGGCGCTTTCTTT
-,-,13,TRBV29-1,TRBJ2-1,CSVGQLYYNEQFF,TGCAGCGTTGGACAGCTCTACTACAATGAGCAGTTCTTC
-,-,16,TRBV7-8,TRBJ2-5,CASSPATGDFQETQYF,TGTGCCAGCAGTCCAGCCACAGGGGACTTCCAAGAGACCCAGTACTTC
TRBD1,-,14,TRBV28,TRBJ1-1,CASSLTGGVQGAFF,TGTGCCAGCAGTTTAACAGGGGGCGTTCAAGGAGCTTTCTTT
TRBD2,-,15,TRBV20-1,TRBJ2-1,CSASRGLADNNEQFF,TGCAGTGCTAGTCGTGGACTAGCGGACAACAATGAGCAGTTCTTC
TRBD2,few,15,TRBV7-9,TRBJ2-1,CASSPSGSSYNEQFF,TGTGCCAGCAGCCCTAGCGGGAGCTCCTACAATGAGCAGTTCTTC
TRBD2,-,16,TRBV7-8,TRBJ2-1,CASTTSAGGSYNEQFF,TGTGCCAGCACCACTTCAGCGGGAGGGAGCTACAATGAGCAGTTCTTC
-,-,13,TRBV7-8,TRBJ1-2,CASSRTGSYGYTF,TGTGCCAGCAGCCGAACAGGGAGCTATGGCTACACCTTC
-,-,16,TRBV7-3,TRBJ2-1,CASSLAGGGAYNEQFF,TGTGCCAGCAGCTTAGCGGGCGGAGGGGCGTACAATGAGCAGTTCTTC
-,-,14,TRBV5-1,TRBJ2-2,CASSLRLGTGELFF,TGCGCCAGCAGCTTGAGGCTCGGGACCGGGGAGCTGTTTTTT
TRBD1,few,15,TRBV29-1,TRBJ1-5,CSLSRGQYLEQPQHF,TGCAGCCTAAGCAGGGGGCAGTATCTCGAACAGCCCCAGCATTTT
-,-,15,TRBV28,TRBJ2-3,CASSFHSGGADTQYF,TGTGCCAGCAGTTTCCATAGTGGAGGAGCAGATACGCAGTATTTT
-,once,13,TRBV27,TRBJ2-7,CASSPRGLYEQYF,TGTGCCAGCAGTCCGCGGGGGCTCTACGAGCAGTACTTC
TRBD1,few,13,TRBV29-1,TRBJ2-7,CSVVDRETYEQYF,TGCAGCGTTGTGGACAGGGAGACCTACGAGCAGTACTTC
TRBD2,-,14,TRBV29-1,TRBJ2-3,CSVVTSGSTDTQYF,TGCAGCGTTGTGACTAGCGGGAGTACAGATACGCAGTATTTT
-,-,13,TRBV5-4,TRBJ1-2,CASSPRANYGYTF,TGTGCCAGCAGCCCGAGGGCTAACTATGGCTACACCTTC
-,-,13,TRBV14,TRBJ2-4,CASSLPGLNIQYF,TGTGCCAGCAGCCTCCCGGGACTAAACATTCAGTACTTC
-,-,14,TRBV5-4,TRBJ2-7,CASSPAAEAYEQYF,TGTGCCAGCAGCCCGGCGGCAGAAGCCTACGAGCAGTACTTC
TRBD2,-,14,TRBV10-3,TRBJ2-1,CATRGDGSYNEQFF,TGTGCCACTCGGGGGGACGGGTCCTACAATGAGCAGTTCTTC
-,-,15,TRBV5-1,TRBJ1-4,CASSRGQSLNEKLFF,TGCGCCAGCAGTCGTGGACAGAGTTTAAATGAAAAACTGTTTTTT
TRBD2,-,15,TRBV3-1/TRBV3-2,TRBJ2-7,CASSHGLAGTYEQYF,TGTGCCAGCAGCCATGGACTAGCGGGAACCTACGAGCAGTACTTC
-,once,14,TRBV19,TRBJ2-7,CASSRYSEAYEQYF,TGTGCCAGTAGTCGGTATAGCGAGGCCTACGAGCAGTACTTC
-,-,16,TRBV13,TRBJ2-6,CASSSLEGWWANVLTF,TGTGCCAGCAGCTCCCTTGAGGGTTGGTGGGCCAACGTCCTGACTTTC
TRBD1,few,13,TRBV19,TRBJ1-2,CASRDRGYYGYTF,TGTGCCAGTAGGGACAGGGGATACTATGGCTACACCTTC
-,-,12,TRBV25-1,TRBJ1-1,CASRGANTEAFF,TGTGCCAGCAGAGGGGCGAACACTGAAGCTTTCTTT